The 7 T cell receptor beta chains presented below share a single source sample, sequenced in a study of blood T cell repertoires in COVID-19. The assay was immunoSEQ multiplex PCR, and TCRdb's table has in-frame clones only and misses some. The table shows more than 65,000 clones, with roughly three quarters occurring only once. Sequenced: peripheral blood. These TCRs come from a human donor in a cohort sampled during active COVID-19.

This clone was picked up one time. The chain uses TRBV30 and TRBJ2-3; 7 positions agree with TRBD2. This CDR3 has 14 amino acids. Per germline, CDR1 GTSNPN and CDR2 SVGIG (reference sequence). Unmatched junction bases numbered 9, after V lost 6 bases and J lost 3 bases. The CDR3 bases are TGTGCCTGCACCCCTCGCGGGGGTACAGATACGCAGTATTTT. Its protein product is CACTPRGGTDTQYF.

This clone was counted once. The chain couples TRBV5-1 to TRBJ1-4, with D perhaps matching TRBD1 (6 bases). Trimming removed 3 bases from V and 5 bases from J, with 17 bases in between. The length of the CDR3 is 16 residues. Germline values: CDR1 SGHRS, CDR2 YFSETQ. This chain's CDR3 is CASSYSGATVNEKLFF. The DNA for the CDR3 is TGCGCCAGCAGCTACTCAGGGGCGACGGTAAATGAAAAACTGTTTTTT.

The chain joins TRBV18 to TRBJ2-1, with a weak D call TRBD2 (6 bases). The CDR3 has 13 amino acids. The ends were cut back, 7 bases at V and 0 bases at J, with 7 bases in the middle. The germline CDR1 and CDR2 sequences are KGHSH and LQKENI. This CDR3 is CASYGSSYNEQFF. The CDR3 region has the DNA TGTGCCAGCTACGGGAGCTCCTACAATGAGCAGTTCTTC.

The J gene is TRBJ2-1, the V gene TRBV6-1, with TRBD2 identical over 12 bases. Germline CDR1 and CDR2: MNHNS and SASEGT. CDR3 length: 18 residues. Unmatched junction bases numbered 8, after V lost 3 bases and J lost 2 bases. The CDR3, as DNA: TGTGCCAGCAGTGAGGGGGGACTAGCGGGCACCCCCTACAATGAGCAGTTCTTC. It encodes CASSEGGLAGTPYNEQFF.

The rearrangement uses TRBV6-5 and TRBJ2-7; maybe TRBD1 (6 bases). V was trimmed by 7 bases and J by 2 bases, leaving 15 bases between them. The CDR3 extends over 14 amino acids. The germline V gene encodes CDR1 MNHEY and CDR2 SVGAGI. The DNA of the CDR3 is TGTGCCAGCAATCCAGGACAGCACCCCTACGAGCAGTACTTC. This codes for CASNPGQHPYEQYF.

V and J are TRBV4-2 and TRBJ1-5, with 7 bases aligning to TRBD1. This CDR3 is built from 16 residues. V was pared by 0 bases and J by 1 base, with 3 bases of the junction left unmatched. The V gene's germline CDR1 is LGHNA and CDR2 YNFKEQ. The CDR3 here is CASSQDWGQSNQPQHF. The CDR3 DNA sequence: TGTGCCAGCAGCCAAGATTGGGGACAGAGCAATCAGCCCCAGCATTTT.

The chain combines TRBV9 with TRBJ2-7; 7 bases agree with TRBD1. V was pared by 5 bases and J by 1 base, with 6 bases of the junction left unmatched. The CDR3 is 14 residues long. Germline V gene data show CDR1 as SGDLS and CDR2 as YYNGEE. The CDR3 sequence is CASRPGTASYEQYF. In nucleotides, the CDR3 is TGTGCCAGCAGACCCGGGACAGCATCCTACGAGCAGTACTTC.